This T cell receptor beta chain comes out of a study of blood T cells in healthy people across ages. The second PCR ran about 6 to 12 cycles with a sample-barcoded 5' primer and J-beta primers. TCRdb processed the 5' RACE reads anew with MiXCR; each CDR3 protein has one entry. The sample yields just over 800,000 distinct CDR3 sequences, around 62% seen once. Study conclusions and caveats: While age rose, TCR beta diversity per million T cells dropped in a roughly linear way.

V shed 7 bases and J 5 bases; nucleotides not matched to a gene: 5. The CDR3 spans 12 residues. Looked up from germline, CDR1 is SQVTM and CDR2 is ANQGSEA. A word on this clonotype: Its matching antigen is unknown.

The chain recombines TRBV29-1 with TRBJ1-5; 7 positions match TRBD1. Specimen: blood. This TCR was recovered from a young man in good health. The CDR3 protein is CSGATGDQPQHF. The CDR3 nucleotides are TGCAGCGGCGCAACAGGGGATCAGCCCCAGCATTTT.